This T cell receptor beta chain was captured by sequencing in a study of cytomegalovirus exposure and HLA in healthy donors. Across the whole study: Earlier, 95 million to 130 million unique TCR beta sequences were recovered from roughly 180 million T cells by an analysis.

With 4 bases clipped from V and 4 bases from J, the junction kept 7 bases outside the gene matches. Germline lookup yields CDR1 MNHNS and CDR2 SASEGT. This CDR3 comprises 15 residues. This clone was detected once. No antigen is known for it. 60 Vbeta and 13 Jbeta primers were used in PCR. Profiling relied on immunoSEQ multiplex PCR, and the TCRdb table lists in-frame clones only, not all of them. The sample has over 130,000 clones, around 80% seen once; the top ten hold roughly 1.2%. General study points: One cluster of highly shared sequence variants probably arose as a sequencing artifact. Analysis was carried out at a later point, and it linked a missense DCLRE1C variant to TCR beta V- and J-gene trimming. When a later analysis compared HLA-associated TCR beta chains with equally common others, the HLA-associated chains turned out to be more clonally expanded and to have lower generation probabilities.

This chain connects TRBV6-1 to TRBJ1-3, with 7 bases lining up with TRBD1. The sample comprised PBMCs. This TCR came from a female donor in good health and CMV-seronegative. Here the CDR3 reads CASSGGQLAGNTIYF. Written as DNA, the CDR3 is TGTGCCAGCAGTGGGGGACAGTTGGCAGGAAACACCATATATTTT.